The following is a T cell receptor (beta chain) sequence with its context. No antigen is known for it. Using immunoSEQ multiplex PCR, the repertoire was profiled, and TCRdb retains in-frame clones only, with some absent. Of about 5,300 clones in the sample, 65% to 85% were seen once. The data were taken from a study of T cell repertoires in ileal Crohn's disease. General study points: Endoscopic recurrence occurred in every patient whose clonality exceeded 26.8%.

This CDR3 comprises 14 residues. Germline loops: CDR1 MNHEY, CDR2 SVGAGI. V lost 4 bases and J lost 2, with 12 bases in between. Time point defined: neoterminal ileum biopsy at postoperative endoscopy, about 6 months after surgery. Adults with ileal or ileocolonic Crohn's disease and an indication for resection were eligible. The chain is built from TRBV6-5 and TRBJ2-7; D unclear. Sequenced input: ileal tissue. The clonotype was recovered from an adult with Crohn's disease. CDR3 loop: CASSSATLTYEQYF. The DNA of the CDR3 is TGTGCCAGCAGTTCAGCTACTTTAACCTACGAGCAGTACTTC.